The table lists the clone carrying this T cell receptor (delta chain) with a few counts. It is likely a read error: a sequence one base away is far more abundant. Other DNA sequences in the sample encode the same CDR3. These data belong to a study of human gamma delta and Vdelta1 T cells. The CDR3 contains 15 residues. Germline lookup yields CDR1 GEAIGNYY and CDR2 EKD. TCRdb re-called clones from the PCR reads using CATT. The profile shows about 6,100 delta-chain clones, about 9.4% of them singletons. The V gene is TRDV2, the J gene TRDJ1, with D unresolved. This clonotype originated in a human donor in good health. Material: naive CD27+ Vdelta1 gamma-delta T cells from blood. CDR3 sequence: CACDLRYSYTDKLIF. The CDR3 nucleotides read TGTGCCTGTGACCTAAGGTACTCGTACACCGATAAACTCATATTT.